These T cell receptor beta chains were read from a single sample in a study of blood T cell repertoires in COVID-19. This table comes from immunoSEQ multiplex PCR, and its TCRdb copy is limited to in-frame clones, with some not included. The table lists under 200,000 clones, approximately 83% of them singletons, with 1.5% in the top ten. Sequencing was performed on peripheral blood. The receptors shown here come from a human donor in a cohort sampled during active COVID-19. The CDR3 runs from the conserved cysteine through the conserved F or W.

>TRBV5-4|TRBJ1-1
CASSLKGENTEAFF
>TRBV6-5|TRBJ2-2
CASPPGEGGTGELFF
>TRBV11-2|TRBJ1-5
CASSLSVYGEAQPQHF
>TRBV12-3/TRBV12-4|TRBJ1-1
CASAEGFTEAFF
>TRBV15|TRBJ2-5
CATSNPMGASGRAAETQYF
>TRBV4-2|TRBJ1-1
CASSQDLAGENTEAFF
>TRBV10-1|TRBJ2-3
CASSPGTSGSGDTQYF
>TRBV11-2|TRBJ2-3
CASSYDPTGDTQYF
>TRBV5-1|TRBJ2-7
CASSRDFSYEQYF
>TRBV4-3|TRBJ1-2
CASSRTGGVNYGYTF
>TRBV6-5|TRBJ1-6
CASSRTQGGNSPLHF
>TRBV6-5|TRBJ2-3
CASIPRGGLDTQYF
>TRBV5-1|TRBJ1-6
CASSLGPGGSNSPLHF
>TRBV27|TRBJ2-1
CATRGSAYNEQFF
>TRBV5-4|TRBJ1-2
CASSFGTGATYGYTF
>TRBV24-1|TRBJ1-2
CATSGGTGKNYGYTF
>TRBV4-3|TRBJ2-7
CASSQDDGGNSYEQYF
>TRBV7-3|TRBJ2-2
CASSSMPSGVAGTGELFF
>TRBV5-1|TRBJ1-1
CASSRSGQGDTEAFF
>TRBV19|TRBJ2-7
CASSRTPGQAYEQYF
>TRBV5-8|TRBJ2-7
CASSFLPGGYEQYF
>TRBV7-9|TRBJ2-5
CASSLSVATGGNSVTQYF
>TRBV12-5|TRBJ1-1
CASGFGGENTEAFF
>TRBV1|TRBJ1-1
CTSSHRQAANTEAFF
>TRBV11-3|TRBJ2-3
CASSHPPGTTTDTQYF
>TRBV10-2|TRBJ2-7
CASNQQGDEQYF
>TRBV11-2|TRBJ2-7
CASSPSVYEQYF
>TRBV11-3|TRBJ2-7
CASMEGSTSEQYF
>TRBV27|TRBJ1-4
CASSLVRAVEKLFF
>TRBV3-1/TRBV3-2|TRBJ1-6
CASSQGQFDSPLHF
>TRBV7-2|TRBJ2-3
CASSSTSGTFTDTQYF
>TRBV28|TRBJ2-1
CASSLRPQGYNEQFF
>TRBV19|TRBJ1-2
CASRDREGYGYTF
>TRBV19|TRBJ1-1
CASSVRSDTPEAFF
>TRBV6-5|TRBJ1-2
CASTRTGQYGYTF
>TRBV15|TRBJ2-7
CATSRDPGFPYEQYF
>TRBV10-2|TRBJ2-5
CASGQVQETQYF
>TRBV11-2|TRBJ1-5
CASSVLGGDQPQHF
>TRBV3-1/TRBV3-2|TRBJ1-6
CASRQAGVNENSPLHF
>TRBV7-9|TRBJ2-7
CASSQNGEQYF
>TRBV14|TRBJ2-7
CASSLRPGQGGYEQYF
>TRBV19|TRBJ1-2
CASSGSLGYTF
>TRBV5-4|TRBJ1-1
CASSPPRGDTEAFF
>TRBV3-1/TRBV3-2|TRBJ2-7
CASSQDPGDEQYF
>TRBV3-1/TRBV3-2|TRBJ1-1
CASSHYRIGMDTEAFF
>TRBV15|TRBJ2-3
CATSRDSRGRSPDTQYF
>TRBV3-1/TRBV3-2|TRBJ1-2
CASSQDRWTNYGYTF
>TRBV4-3|TRBJ2-1
CASSQGGAGNYNEQFF
>TRBV28|TRBJ2-7
CASSIGQGRTSYEQYF
>TRBV2|TRBJ1-1
CASTLQGGVNTEAFF
>TRBV4-3|TRBJ2-7
CASSPDRGLSYEQYF
>TRBV4-3|TRBJ2-1
CASSAGRVNEQFF
>TRBV29-1|TRBJ2-5
CSVDPSGRALETQYF
>TRBV12-3/TRBV12-4|TRBJ2-2
CASSLEGGELFF
>TRBV6-5|TRBJ2-2
CAVRGAGELFF
>TRBV5-1|TRBJ2-5
CASSLAGTSSKTQYF
>TRBV6-2/TRBV6-3|TRBJ1-3
CASSYGGQVGSGNTIYF
>TRBV3-1/TRBV3-2|TRBJ1-6
CASSQDSGGSPLHF
>TRBV6-6|TRBJ1-4
CASRDRQANNEKLFF
>TRBV29-1|TRBJ2-7
CSARQSSYEQYF